This T cell receptor (beta chain) was retrieved from a study of breast tumors, draining lymph nodes, adjacent tissues. This clonotype was observed at least ten times. TCRdb redid the calling of the multiplex PCR reads with MiXCR, one entry per CDR3 protein. Of roughly 110,000 distinct CDR3 sequences detected, roughly 33% appear once; the ten largest clones hold under 6%. Germline V lookup: CDR1 SGHTA, CDR2 FQGNSA. After removal of 5 bases from V and 2 bases from J, the junction contained 5 bases not matched to a gene. This CDR3 is built from 16 residues. The lymph nodes were axillary draining lymph nodes from breast cancer patients.

The clonotype was recovered from a female donor with breast cancer. Some clones in this sample may be carry-over from other donors' samples. This chain joins TRBV7-2 and TRBJ2-7, with 14 bases identical to TRBD2. The sequencing input was axillary lymph node tissue. This chain's CDR3 is CASSPGLAGVPYEQYF. CDR3 nucleotides: TGTGCCAGCAGCCCGGGACTAGCGGGGGTACCCTACGAGCAGTACTTC.